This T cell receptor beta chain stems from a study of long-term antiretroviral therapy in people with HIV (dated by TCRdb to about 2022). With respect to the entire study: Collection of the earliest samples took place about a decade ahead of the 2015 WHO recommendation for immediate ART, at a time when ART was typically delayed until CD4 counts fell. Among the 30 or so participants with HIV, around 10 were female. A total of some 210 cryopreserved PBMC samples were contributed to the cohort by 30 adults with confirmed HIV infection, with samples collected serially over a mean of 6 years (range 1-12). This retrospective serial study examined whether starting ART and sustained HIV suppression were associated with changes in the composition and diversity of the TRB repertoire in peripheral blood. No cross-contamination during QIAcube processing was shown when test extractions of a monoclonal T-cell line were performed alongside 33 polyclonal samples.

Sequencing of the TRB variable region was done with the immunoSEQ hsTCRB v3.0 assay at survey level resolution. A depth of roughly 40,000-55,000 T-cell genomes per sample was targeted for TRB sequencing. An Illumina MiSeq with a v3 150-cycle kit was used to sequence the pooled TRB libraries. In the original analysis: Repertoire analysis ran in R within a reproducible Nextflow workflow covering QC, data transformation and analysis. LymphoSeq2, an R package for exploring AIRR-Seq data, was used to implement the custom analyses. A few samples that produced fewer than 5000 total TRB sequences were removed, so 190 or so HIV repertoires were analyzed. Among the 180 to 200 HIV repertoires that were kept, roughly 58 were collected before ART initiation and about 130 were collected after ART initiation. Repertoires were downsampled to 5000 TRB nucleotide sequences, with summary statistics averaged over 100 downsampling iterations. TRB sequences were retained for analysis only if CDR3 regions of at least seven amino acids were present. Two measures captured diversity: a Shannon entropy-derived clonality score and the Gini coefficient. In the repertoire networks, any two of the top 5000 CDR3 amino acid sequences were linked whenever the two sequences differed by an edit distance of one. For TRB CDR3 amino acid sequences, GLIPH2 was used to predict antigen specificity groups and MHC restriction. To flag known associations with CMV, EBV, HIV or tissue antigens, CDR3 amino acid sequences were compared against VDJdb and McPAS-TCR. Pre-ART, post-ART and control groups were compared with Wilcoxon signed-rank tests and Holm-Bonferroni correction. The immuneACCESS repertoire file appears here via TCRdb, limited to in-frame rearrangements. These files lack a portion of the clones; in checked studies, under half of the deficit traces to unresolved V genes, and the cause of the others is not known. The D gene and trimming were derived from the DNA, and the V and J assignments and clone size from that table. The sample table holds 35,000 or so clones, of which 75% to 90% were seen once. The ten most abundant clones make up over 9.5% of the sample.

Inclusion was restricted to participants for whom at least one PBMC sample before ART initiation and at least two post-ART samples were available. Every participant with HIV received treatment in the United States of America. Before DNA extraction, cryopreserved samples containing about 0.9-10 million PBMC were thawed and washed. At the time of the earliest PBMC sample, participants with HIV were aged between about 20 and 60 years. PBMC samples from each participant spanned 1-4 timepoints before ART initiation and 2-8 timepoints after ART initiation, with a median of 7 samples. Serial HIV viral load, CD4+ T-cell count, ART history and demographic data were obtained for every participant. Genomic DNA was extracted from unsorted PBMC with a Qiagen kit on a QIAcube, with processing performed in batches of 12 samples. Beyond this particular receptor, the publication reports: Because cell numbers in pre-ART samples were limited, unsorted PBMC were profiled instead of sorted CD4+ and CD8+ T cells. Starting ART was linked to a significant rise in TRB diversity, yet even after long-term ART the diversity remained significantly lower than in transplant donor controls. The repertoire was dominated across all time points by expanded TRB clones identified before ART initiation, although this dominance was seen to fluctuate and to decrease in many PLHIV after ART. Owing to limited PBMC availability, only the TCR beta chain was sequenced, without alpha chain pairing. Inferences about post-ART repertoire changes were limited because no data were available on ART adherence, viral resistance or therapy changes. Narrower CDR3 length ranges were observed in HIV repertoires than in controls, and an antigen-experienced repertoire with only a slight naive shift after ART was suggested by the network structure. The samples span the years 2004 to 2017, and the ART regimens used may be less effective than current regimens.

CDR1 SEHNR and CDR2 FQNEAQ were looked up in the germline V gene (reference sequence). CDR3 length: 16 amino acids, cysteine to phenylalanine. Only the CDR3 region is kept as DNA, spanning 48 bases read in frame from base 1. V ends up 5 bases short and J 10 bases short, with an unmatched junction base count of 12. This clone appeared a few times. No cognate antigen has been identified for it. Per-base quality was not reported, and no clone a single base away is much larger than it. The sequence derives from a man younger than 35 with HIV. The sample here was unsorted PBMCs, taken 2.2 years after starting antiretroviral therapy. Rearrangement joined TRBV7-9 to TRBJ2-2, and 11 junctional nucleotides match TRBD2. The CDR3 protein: CASSTMGLAEIEELFF. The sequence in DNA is TGTGCCAGCAGCACAATGGGACTAGCGGAGATCGAGGAGCTGTTTTTT.